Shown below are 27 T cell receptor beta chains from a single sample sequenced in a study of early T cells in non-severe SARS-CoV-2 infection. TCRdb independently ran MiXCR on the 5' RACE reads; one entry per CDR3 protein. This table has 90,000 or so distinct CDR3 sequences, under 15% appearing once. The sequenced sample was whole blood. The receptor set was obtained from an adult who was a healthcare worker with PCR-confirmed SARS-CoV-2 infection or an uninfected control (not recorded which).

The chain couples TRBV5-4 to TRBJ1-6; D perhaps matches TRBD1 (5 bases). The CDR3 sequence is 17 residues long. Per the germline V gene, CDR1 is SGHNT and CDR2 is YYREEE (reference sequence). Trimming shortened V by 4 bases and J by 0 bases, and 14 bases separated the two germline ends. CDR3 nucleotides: TGTGCCAGCAGCCGGGACTTGGGAAGCTCCTATAATTCACCCCTCCACTTT. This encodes CASSRDLGSSYNSPLHF.

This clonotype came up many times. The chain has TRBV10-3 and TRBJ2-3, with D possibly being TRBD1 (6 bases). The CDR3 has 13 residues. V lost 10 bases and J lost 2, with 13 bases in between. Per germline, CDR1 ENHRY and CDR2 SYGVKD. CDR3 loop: CATLDRSTDTQYF. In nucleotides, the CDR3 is TGTGCCACCCTGGACAGATCCACAGATACGCAGTATTTT.

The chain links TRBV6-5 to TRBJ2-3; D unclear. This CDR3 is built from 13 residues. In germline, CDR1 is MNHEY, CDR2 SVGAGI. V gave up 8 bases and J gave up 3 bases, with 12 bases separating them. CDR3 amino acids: CASSNSLTDTQYF. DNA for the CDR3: TGTGCCAGCTCTAACTCGTTGACAGATACGCAGTATTTT.

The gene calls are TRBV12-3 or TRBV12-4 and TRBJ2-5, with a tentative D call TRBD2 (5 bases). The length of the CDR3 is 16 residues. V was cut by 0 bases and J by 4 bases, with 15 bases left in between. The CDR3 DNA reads TGTGCCAGCAGTTTAGCGGGAGTAGGATTGACAGAGACCCAGTACTTC. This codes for CASSLAGVGLTETQYF.

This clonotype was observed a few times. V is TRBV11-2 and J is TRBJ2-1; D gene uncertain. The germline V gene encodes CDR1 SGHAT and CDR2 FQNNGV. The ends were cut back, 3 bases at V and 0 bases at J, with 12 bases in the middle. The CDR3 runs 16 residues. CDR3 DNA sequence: TGTGCCAGCAGCTTCACCTACAGAGGCTCCTACAATGAGCAGTTCTTC. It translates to CASSFTYRGSYNEQFF.

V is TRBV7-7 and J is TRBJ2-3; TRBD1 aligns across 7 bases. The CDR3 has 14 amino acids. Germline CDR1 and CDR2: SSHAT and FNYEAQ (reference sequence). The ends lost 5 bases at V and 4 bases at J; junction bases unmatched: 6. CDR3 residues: CASSPNRGADTQYF. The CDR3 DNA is TGTGCCAGCAGCCCAAACAGGGGAGCAGATACGCAGTATTTT.

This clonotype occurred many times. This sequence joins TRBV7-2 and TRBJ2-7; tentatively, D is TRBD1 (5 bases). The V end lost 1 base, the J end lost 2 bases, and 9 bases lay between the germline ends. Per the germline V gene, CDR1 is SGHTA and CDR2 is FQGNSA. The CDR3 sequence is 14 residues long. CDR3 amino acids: CASSLEGQPYEQYF. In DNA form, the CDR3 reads TGTGCCAGCAGCTTAGAAGGACAACCCTACGAGCAGTACTTC.

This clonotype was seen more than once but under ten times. Written as DNA, the CDR3 is TGTGCCAGCAGTCCCCGGGGTAATGAAAAACTGTTTTTT. It is translated as CASSPRGNEKLFF. The chain has TRBV6-5 and TRBJ1-4; unclear D gene. This CDR3 spans 13 amino acids. Germline CDR1 MNHEY, CDR2 SVGAGI. Trimming pared 5 bases from V and 4 bases from J, leaving 8 bases between.

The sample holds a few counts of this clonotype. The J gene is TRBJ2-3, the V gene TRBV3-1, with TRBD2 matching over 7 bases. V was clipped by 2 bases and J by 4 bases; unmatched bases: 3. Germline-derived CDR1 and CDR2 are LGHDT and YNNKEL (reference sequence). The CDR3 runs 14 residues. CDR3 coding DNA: TGTGCCAGCAGCCAACTAGCGGTATCAGATACGCAGTATTTT. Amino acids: CASSQLAVSDTQYF.

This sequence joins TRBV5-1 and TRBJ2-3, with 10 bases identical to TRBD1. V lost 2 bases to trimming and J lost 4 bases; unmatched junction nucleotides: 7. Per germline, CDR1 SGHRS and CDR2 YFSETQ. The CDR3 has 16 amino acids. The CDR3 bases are TGCGCCAGCAGCTTCGACGTTGGGACAGGGGCAGATACGCAGTATTTT. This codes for CASSFDVGTGADTQYF.

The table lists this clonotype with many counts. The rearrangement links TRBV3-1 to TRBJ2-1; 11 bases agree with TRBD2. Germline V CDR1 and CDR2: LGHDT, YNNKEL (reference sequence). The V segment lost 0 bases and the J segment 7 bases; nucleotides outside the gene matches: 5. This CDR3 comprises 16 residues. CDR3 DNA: TGTGCCAGCAGCCAAGATCTAGCGGGAGGAGGAAATGAGCAGTTCTTC. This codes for CASSQDLAGGGNEQFF.

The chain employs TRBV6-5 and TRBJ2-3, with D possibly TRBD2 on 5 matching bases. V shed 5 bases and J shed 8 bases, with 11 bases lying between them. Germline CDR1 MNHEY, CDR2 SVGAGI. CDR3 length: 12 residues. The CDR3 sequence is CASSPTGVTQYF. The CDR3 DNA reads TGTGCCAGCAGTCCAACCGGGGTTACGCAGTATTTT.

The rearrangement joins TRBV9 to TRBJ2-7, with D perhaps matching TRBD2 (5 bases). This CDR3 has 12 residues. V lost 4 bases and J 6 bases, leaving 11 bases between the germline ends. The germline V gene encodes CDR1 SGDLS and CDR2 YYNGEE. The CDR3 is CASSSRDGEQYF. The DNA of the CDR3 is TGTGCCAGCAGCTCACGGGATGGCGAGCAGTACTTC. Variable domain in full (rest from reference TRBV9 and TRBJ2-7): DSGVTQTPKHLITATGQRVTLRCSPRSGDLSVYWYQQSLDQGLQFLIQYYNGEERAKGNILERFSAQQFPDLHSELNLSSLELGDSALYFCASSSRDGEQYFGPGTRLTVT.

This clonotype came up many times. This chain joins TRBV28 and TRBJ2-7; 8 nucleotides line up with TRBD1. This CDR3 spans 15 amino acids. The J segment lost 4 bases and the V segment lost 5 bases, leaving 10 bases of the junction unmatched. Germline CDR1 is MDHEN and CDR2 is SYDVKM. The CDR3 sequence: CASSLRQGMTYEQYF. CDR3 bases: TGTGCCAGCAGTCTTAGACAGGGGATGACATACGAGCAGTACTTC.

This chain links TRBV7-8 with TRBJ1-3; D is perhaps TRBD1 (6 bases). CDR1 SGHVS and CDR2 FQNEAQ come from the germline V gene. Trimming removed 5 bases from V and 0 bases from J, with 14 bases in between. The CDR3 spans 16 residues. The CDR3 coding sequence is TGTGCCAGCAGCACTTCGGACAGCAGCTCTGGAAACACCATATATTTT. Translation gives CASSTSDSSSGNTIYF.

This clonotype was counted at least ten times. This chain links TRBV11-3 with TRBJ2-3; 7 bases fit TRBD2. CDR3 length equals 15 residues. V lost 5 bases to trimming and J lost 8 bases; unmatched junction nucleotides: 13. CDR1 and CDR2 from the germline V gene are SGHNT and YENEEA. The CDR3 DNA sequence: TGTGCCAGCAGCGCGAGCCCGGGCGCGGGAGCTACGCAGTATTTT. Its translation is CASSASPGAGATQYF.

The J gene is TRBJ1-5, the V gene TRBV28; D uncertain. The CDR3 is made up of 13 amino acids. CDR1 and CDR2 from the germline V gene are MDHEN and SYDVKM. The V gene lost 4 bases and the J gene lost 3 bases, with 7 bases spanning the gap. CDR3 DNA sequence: TGTGCCAGCAGTTCCCCCCTCAATCAGCCCCAGCATTTT. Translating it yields CASSSPLNQPQHF.

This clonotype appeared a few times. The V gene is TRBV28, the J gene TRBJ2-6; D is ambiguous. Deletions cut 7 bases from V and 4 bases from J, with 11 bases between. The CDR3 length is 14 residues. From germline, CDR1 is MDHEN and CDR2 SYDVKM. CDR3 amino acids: CASTPYRGANVLTF. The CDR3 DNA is TGTGCCAGCACCCCTTACCGAGGGGCCAACGTCCTGACTTTC.

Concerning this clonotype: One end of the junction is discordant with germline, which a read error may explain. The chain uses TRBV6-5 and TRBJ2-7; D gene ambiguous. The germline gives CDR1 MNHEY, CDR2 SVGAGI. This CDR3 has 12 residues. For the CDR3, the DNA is TGTGCCAGCCGGAAAGGAGAGGCGGTCCTTACCTTC. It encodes CASRKGEAVLTF.

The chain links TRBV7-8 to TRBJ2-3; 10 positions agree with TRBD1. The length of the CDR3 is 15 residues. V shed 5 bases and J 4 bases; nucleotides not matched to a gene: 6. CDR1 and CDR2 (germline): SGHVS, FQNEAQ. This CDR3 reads CASSRRDRGSDTQYF. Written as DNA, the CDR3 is TGTGCCAGCAGCCGCCGGGACAGGGGCTCAGATACGCAGTATTTT.

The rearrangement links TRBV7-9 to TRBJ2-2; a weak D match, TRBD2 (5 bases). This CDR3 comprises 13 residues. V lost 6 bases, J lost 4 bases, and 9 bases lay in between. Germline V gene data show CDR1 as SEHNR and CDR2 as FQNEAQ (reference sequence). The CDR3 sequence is CASRDSLTGELFF. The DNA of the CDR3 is TGTGCCAGCAGGGACTCCCTCACCGGGGAGCTGTTTTTT.

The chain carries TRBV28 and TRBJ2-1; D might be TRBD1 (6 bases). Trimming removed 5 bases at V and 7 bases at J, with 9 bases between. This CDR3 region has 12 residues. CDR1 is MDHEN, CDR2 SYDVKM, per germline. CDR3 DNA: TGTGCCAGCAGTCTACAGGGTAATGAGCAGTTCTTC. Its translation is CASSLQGNEQFF. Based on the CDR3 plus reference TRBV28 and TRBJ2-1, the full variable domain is DVKVTQSSRYLVKRTGEKVFLECVQDMDHENMFWYRQDPGLGLRLIYFSYDVKMKEKGDIPEGYSVSREKKERFSLILESASTNQTSMYLCASSLQGNEQFFGPGTRLTVL.

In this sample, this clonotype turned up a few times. CDR3 in DNA: TGTGCCAGCAGCCAAACCTACCACACTGAAGCTTTCTTT. Translated, it gives CASSQTYHTEAFF. The V and J genes are TRBV14 and TRBJ1-1; D is unresolved. Trimming took off 2 bases at V and 3 bases at J, with 7 bases between the two ends. The length of the CDR3 is 13 residues. Per germline, CDR1 SGHDN and CDR2 FVKESK. The whole variable domain, filled in from reference TRBV14 and TRBJ1-1, reads EAGVTQFPSHSVIEKGQTVTLRCDPISGHDNLYWYRRVMGKEIKFLLHFVKESKQDESGMPNNRFLAERTGGTYSTLKVQPAELEDSGVYFCASSQTYHTEAFFGQGTRLTVV.

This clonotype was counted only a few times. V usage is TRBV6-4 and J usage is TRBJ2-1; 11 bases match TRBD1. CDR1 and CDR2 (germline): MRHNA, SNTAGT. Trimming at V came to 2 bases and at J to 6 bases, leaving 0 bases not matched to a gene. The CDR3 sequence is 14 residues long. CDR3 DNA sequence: TGTGCCAGCAGTGACGGGACAGGGGGCAATGAGCAGTTCTTC. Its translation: CASSDGTGGNEQFF.

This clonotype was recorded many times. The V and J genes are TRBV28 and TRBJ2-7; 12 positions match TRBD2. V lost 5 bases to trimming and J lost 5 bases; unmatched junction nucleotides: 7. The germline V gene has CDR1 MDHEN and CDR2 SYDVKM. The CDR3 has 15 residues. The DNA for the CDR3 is TGTGCCAGCAGTCGACGACTAGCGGGAGTCGACGAGCAGTACTTC. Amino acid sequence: CASSRRLAGVDEQYF.

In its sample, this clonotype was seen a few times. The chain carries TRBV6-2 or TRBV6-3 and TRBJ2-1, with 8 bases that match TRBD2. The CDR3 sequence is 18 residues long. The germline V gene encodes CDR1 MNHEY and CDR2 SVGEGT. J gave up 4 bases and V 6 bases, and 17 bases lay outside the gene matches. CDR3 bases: TGTGCCAGCAGGCCATCGATCTTCCTAGCGGGTGATTACAATGAGCAGTTCTTC. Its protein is CASRPSIFLAGDYNEQFF.

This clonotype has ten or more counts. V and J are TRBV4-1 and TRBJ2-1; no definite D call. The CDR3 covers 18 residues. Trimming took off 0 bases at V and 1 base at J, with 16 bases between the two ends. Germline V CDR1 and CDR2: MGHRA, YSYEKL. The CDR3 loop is CASSQEYDGYASYNEQFF. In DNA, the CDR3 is TGCGCCAGCAGCCAAGAGTATGACGGCTACGCATCCTACAATGAGCAGTTCTTC.